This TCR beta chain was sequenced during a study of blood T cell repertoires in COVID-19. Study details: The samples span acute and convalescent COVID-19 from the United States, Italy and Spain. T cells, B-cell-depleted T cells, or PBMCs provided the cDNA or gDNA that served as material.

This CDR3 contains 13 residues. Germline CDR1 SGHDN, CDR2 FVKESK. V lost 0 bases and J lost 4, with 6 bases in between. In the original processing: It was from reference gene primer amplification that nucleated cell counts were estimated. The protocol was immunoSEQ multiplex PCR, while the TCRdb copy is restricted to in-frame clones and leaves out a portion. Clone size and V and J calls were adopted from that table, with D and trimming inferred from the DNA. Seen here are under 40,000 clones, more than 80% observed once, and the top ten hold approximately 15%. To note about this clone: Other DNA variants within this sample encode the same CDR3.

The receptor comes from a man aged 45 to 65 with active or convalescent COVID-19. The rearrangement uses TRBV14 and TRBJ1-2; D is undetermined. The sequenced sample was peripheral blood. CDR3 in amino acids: CASSQDYSYGYTF. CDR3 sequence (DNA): TGTGCCAGCAGCCAAGACTACAGCTATGGCTACACCTTC.